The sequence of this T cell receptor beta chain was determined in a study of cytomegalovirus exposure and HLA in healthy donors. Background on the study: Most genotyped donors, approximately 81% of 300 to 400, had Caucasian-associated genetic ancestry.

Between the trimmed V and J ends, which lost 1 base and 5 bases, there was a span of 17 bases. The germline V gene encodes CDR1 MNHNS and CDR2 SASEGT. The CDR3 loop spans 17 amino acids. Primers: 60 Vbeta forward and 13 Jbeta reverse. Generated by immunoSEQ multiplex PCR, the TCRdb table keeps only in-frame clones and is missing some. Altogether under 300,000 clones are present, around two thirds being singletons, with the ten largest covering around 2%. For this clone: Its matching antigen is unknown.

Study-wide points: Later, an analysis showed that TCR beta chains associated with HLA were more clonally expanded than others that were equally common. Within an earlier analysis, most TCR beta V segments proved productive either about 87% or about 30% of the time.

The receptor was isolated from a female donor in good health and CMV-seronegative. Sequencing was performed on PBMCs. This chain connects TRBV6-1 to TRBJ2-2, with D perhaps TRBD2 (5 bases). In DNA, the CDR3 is TGTGCCAGCAGTGAAGGTTATGAGGGAATGGTGACCGGGGAGCTGTTTTTT. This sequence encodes CASSEGYEGMVTGELFF.